This TCR beta chain was observed in a study of regulatory T cells in long-lasting Graves disease. The table lists this clonotype with many counts. As for time point: newly diagnosed GD, antithyroid drugs for less than 3 months. Researchers made the TCR library from RNA that was extracted from PBMCs. EDTA tubes held 9 to 10 milliliters of peripheral blood from each patient. Arm-PCR of CDR3 regions and iRepertoire HTBI primers were the basis on which TCR beta libraries were built. Per the authors' pipeline: Taken together, the samples had fewer than 65 TRBV and 15 or so TRBJ segments identified. One entry per CDR3 protein results from TCRdb running MiXCR on the multiplex PCR reads. For this entry, the V and J calls and clone size follow TCRdb and not the study's own pipeline. The sample shows 550,000 to 650,000 distinct CDR3 sequences, around 16% of them seen only once. These data were also filed under a second study, of T cells in Graves' hyperthyroidism and ophthalmopathy. As that study records: Stable hyperthyroidism and ophthalmopathy were separated using 13 V-J signatures.

Material: peripheral blood mononuclear cells (PBMCs), obtained at new diagnosis, from a patient treated with antithyroid drugs. This receptor was obtained from a man aged 18 to 30 with Graves disease.

CDR3 sequence reads: CASSLGVTSGNEQFF. Here the CDR3 DNA reads TGTGCCAGCAGCTTAGGGGTGACTAGCGGGAACGAGCAGTTCTTC. The chain couples TRBV7-8 to TRBJ2-1, with TRBD2 identical over 11 bases. The CDR3 has 15 residues. Per the germline V gene, CDR1 is SGHVS and CDR2 is FQNEAQ. The V segment lost 1 base and the J segment 10 bases; nucleotides outside the gene matches: 6.